Below are 22 T cell receptor beta chains sequenced from a single sample in a study of human T cells and chemical hapten exposure (TCRdb year 2021). Libraries were built with RACE. The run used a NextSeq 500. TCRdb reprocessed the public reads (quality trimming at Q25 with fastp, clone calling with MiXCR) and kept in-frame beta chains. Every entry covers one CDR3 protein and lists the most common genes and DNA from its rows. Within this sample are about 380,000 distinct CDR3 sequences, with 4.5% to 5.5% of them counted one time only. The top ten clones comprise about 2.5% of the sample. The time point tag for this specimen amounts to: pre-sensitization, week 0. Read against the paper, the sample's treatment or condition label means: therapeutic diphenylcyclopropenone sensitization with weekly scalp DPC. The sequences come from whole blood, collected in connection with sensitization to the hapten diphenylcyclopropenone (DPC). The origin of the receptors is a woman aged 45-59 years with alopecia areata. Some clones in this sample may be carry-over from other donors' samples.

This clonotype came up many times. This chain joins TRBV5-5 and TRBJ1-4; D might be TRBD1 (6 bases). The germline V and J ends were trimmed by 1 base and 7 bases, with 8 bases remaining between them. Germline V lookup: CDR1 SGHKS, CDR2 YYEKEE (reference sequence). The CDR3 consists of 13 residues. The CDR3 DNA reads as TGTGCCAGCAGCTTGCCGGACAGTGAAAAACTGTTTTTT. Its protein is CASSLPDSEKLFF.

This clonotype was observed a few times. V is TRBV5-1 and J is TRBJ1-1; no definite D call. The germline CDR1 and CDR2 sequences are SGHRS and YFSETQ. The CDR3 length is 16 residues. Trimming removed 0 bases from V and 5 bases from J, with 17 bases in between. CDR3 sequence (DNA): TGCGCCAGCAGCTTGGCCAGAATGGATTCGGGGACTGAAGCTTTCTTT. Its protein is CASSLARMDSGTEAFF.

The rearrangement uses TRBV28 and TRBJ2-3; TRBD2 is a possible D gene (6 bases). Germline loops: CDR1 MDHEN, CDR2 SYDVKM. This CDR3 is built from 12 residues. The V gene lost 10 bases and the J gene lost 5 bases, with 13 bases spanning the gap. This CDR3 reads CAIRMGGDTQYF. In DNA form, the CDR3 reads TGTGCCATCCGCATGGGGGGAGATACGCAGTATTTT.

There are a few counts of this clonotype. V is TRBV27 and J is TRBJ1-2; possibly TRBD1 for D (5 bases). The CDR3 has 14 amino acids. V was clipped by 3 bases and J by 7 bases, with 15 bases between them. Germline assignment: CDR1 MNHEY and CDR2 SMNVEV (reference sequence). Here the CDR3 reads CASSFAGLGAGYTF. CDR3 sequence (DNA): TGTGCCAGCAGTTTTGCGGGGCTAGGGGCTGGCTACACCTTC.

This clonotype came up a few times. The J gene is TRBJ1-5, the V gene TRBV27; no reliable D call. Trimming cost V 5 bases and J 2 bases, with 13 bases left between them. Germline V CDR1 and CDR2: MNHEY, SMNVEV (reference sequence). CDR3 length equals 15 residues. DNA for the CDR3: TGTGCCAGCAGTATGCAGGTTGGAGGCAATCAGCCCCAGCATTTT. It is translated as CASSMQVGGNQPQHF.

In its sample, this clonotype was seen many times. The rearrangement links TRBV2 to TRBJ2-3; D call uncertain. With 8 bases removed from V and 1 base from J, the gap between germline ends came to 7 bases. The germline V gene has CDR1 SNHLY and CDR2 FYNNEI. This CDR3 has 12 amino acids. CDR3 coding DNA: TGTGCCAGCGTCCAGGGCACAGATACGCAGTATTTT. Encoded protein: CASVQGTDTQYF.

V usage is TRBV9 and J usage is TRBJ2-3; 7 bases fit TRBD1. The CDR3 totals 13 residues. V shed 6 bases, J shed 2 bases, and the junction held 3 bases outside the gene matches. Per germline, CDR1 SGDLS and CDR2 YYNGEE. The CDR3 bases are TGTGCCAGCAACGACAGGGCCACAGATACGCAGTATTTT. Protein product: CASNDRATDTQYF.

In its sample, this clonotype was seen a few times. The chain combines TRBV28 with TRBJ2-7, with 8 bases matching TRBD1. Germline-derived CDR1 and CDR2 are MDHEN and SYDVKM. Germline trimming cut 8 bases from V and 7 bases from J; bases unmatched to any gene: 13. The CDR3 contains 14 residues. CDR3 DNA sequence: TGTGCCAGCCAGACAGGGGCGCTGCGGAGAGAGCAGTACTTC. Translated, it gives CASQTGALRREQYF.

This clonotype was counted ten times or more. The chain combines TRBV11-3 with TRBJ1-2; 11 bases agree with TRBD1. CDR3 length: 17 residues. Trimming took 5 bases from V and 3 from J; bases not matched to a gene: 11. From germline, CDR1 is SGHNT and CDR2 YENEEA. CDR3 residues: CASSRGQGAYYHYGYTF. CDR3 nucleotides: TGTGCCAGCAGCCGAGGACAGGGGGCCTATTATCACTATGGCTACACCTTC.

This clonotype was detected many times. The rearrangement links TRBV28 to TRBJ2-3; D might be TRBD1 (6 bases). There are 16 residues in the CDR3. The germline gives CDR1 MDHEN, CDR2 SYDVKM. The V end lost 4 bases, the J end lost 4 bases, and 18 bases lay between the germline ends. Here the CDR3 reads CASSSPTGHGADTQYF. CDR3 nucleotides: TGTGCCAGCAGTTCCCCCACAGGGCACGGGGCAGATACGCAGTATTTT.

This clonotype was counted ten times or more. The genes are TRBV3-1 and TRBJ1-1; D is unclear. This CDR3 is built from 14 residues. V was trimmed by 0 bases and J by 5 bases, leaving 10 bases between them. Germline CDR1 and CDR2: LGHDT and YNNKEL (reference sequence). The CDR3 spells CASSQEGGKTEAFF. As DNA, the CDR3 is TGTGCCAGCAGCCAAGAGGGAGGAAAGACTGAAGCTTTCTTT.

This clonotype was seen many times. The rearrangement uses TRBV3-1 and TRBJ2-7; 14 nucleotides agree with TRBD2. The CDR3 extends over 17 amino acids. From germline, CDR1 is LGHDT and CDR2 YNNKEL (reference sequence). Trimming took 1 base from V and 3 from J; bases not matched to a gene: 5. The CDR3, as DNA: TGTGCCAGCAGCCAAGGGAGGGGACTAGCGGGAGTCTACGAGCAGTACTTC. This gives the protein CASSQGRGLAGVYEQYF.

This clonotype was counted a few times. The chain couples TRBV20-1 to TRBJ2-1; 8 bases map to TRBD2. The trim removed 3 bases at V and 7 bases at J, leaving 11 bases unmatched. CDR3 length equals 15 residues. Germline CDR1 DFQATT, CDR2 SNEGSKA (reference sequence). The CDR3 DNA is TGCAGTGCTAGTCTATTAGCGGGATCCGGGAATGAGCAGTTCTTC. Translating gives CSASLLAGSGNEQFF.

This clonotype was counted between two and nine times. The chain links TRBV5-1 to TRBJ1-6, with D hard to call. Per germline, CDR1 SGHRS and CDR2 YFSETQ. V was trimmed by 5 bases and J by 8 bases, leaving 14 bases between them. CDR3 length: 14 amino acids. The CDR3 loop reads CASRDLRADSPLHF. As DNA, the CDR3 is TGCGCCAGCAGAGACCTGAGGGCAGATTCACCCCTCCACTTT. The whole variable domain, remainder taken from reference TRBV5-1 and TRBJ1-6, is KAGVTQTPRYLIKTRGQQVTLSCSPISGHRSVSWYQQTPGQGLQFLFEYFSETQRNKGNFPGRFSGRQFSNSRSEMNVSTLELGDSALYLCASRDLRADSPLHFGNGTRLTVT.

This clonotype was observed many times. This sequence joins TRBV24-1 and TRBJ2-2; D remains unclear. The CDR3 is 13 amino acids. CDR1 is KGHDR and CDR2 is SFDVKD in the germline V gene. Trimming cost V 3 bases and J 1 base, with 2 bases left between them. The CDR3 DNA sequence: TGTGCCACCAGTGATGGGAACACCGGGGAGCTGTTTTTT. Amino acids: CATSDGNTGELFF.

This clonotype was seen repeatedly, ten times or more. The V and J genes are TRBV20-1 and TRBJ1-5; TRBD1 is a possible D gene (5 bases). The V and J ends lost 3 bases and 1 base respectively, with 7 bases between them. This CDR3 comprises 13 residues. Germline assignment: CDR1 DFQATT and CDR2 SNEGSKA (reference sequence). This CDR3 is CSASDSSNQPQHF. The CDR3 bases are TGCAGTGCTAGCGACAGCAGCAATCAGCCCCAGCATTTT.

This clonotype was seen a few times. The gene calls are TRBV20-1 and TRBJ2-7; 9 bases are a match to TRBD1. Germline-derived CDR1 and CDR2 are DFQATT and SNEGSKA (reference sequence). This CDR3 spans 12 amino acids. With V trimmed by 2 bases and J by 7 bases, 3 bases remained unmatched. CDR3 nucleotide sequence: TGCAGTGCTAGAATGACAGGGGGAGAGCAGTACTTC. Amino acid sequence: CSARMTGGEQYF.

This clonotype was observed many times. V and J are TRBV18 and TRBJ1-5; D gene uncertain. V was shortened by 6 bases and J by 1 base, with 13 bases between the two germline ends. The CDR3 extends over 15 amino acids. CDR1 and CDR2 from the germline V gene are KGHSH and LQKENI. The chain's CDR3 is CASSQKEGSNQPQHF. The CDR3 bases are TGTGCCAGCTCCCAAAAGGAAGGAAGCAATCAGCCCCAGCATTTT.

This clonotype was detected ten times or more. The V call is TRBV11-2, the J call TRBJ2-2, with D perhaps being TRBD1 or TRBD2 (5 bases each). Germline values: CDR1 SGHAT, CDR2 FQNNGV. Trimming removed 6 bases from V and 1 base from J, with 15 bases in between. This CDR3 has 16 residues. The CDR3 sequence is CASRFPGRKNTGELFF. For the CDR3, the DNA is TGTGCCAGCAGATTTCCGGGACGGAAGAACACCGGGGAGCTGTTTTTT.

This sequence joins TRBV20-1 and TRBJ1-4; 7 nucleotides agree with TRBD1. The V gene's germline CDR1 is DFQATT and CDR2 SNEGSKA (reference sequence). V lost 2 bases to trimming and J lost 2 bases; unmatched junction nucleotides: 8. The CDR3 sequence is 16 residues long. The CDR3 bases are TGCAGTGCTAGATCTTTTACAGGGGTCACTAATGAAAAACTGTTTTTT. This codes for CSARSFTGVTNEKLFF.

The rearrangement links TRBV12-3 or TRBV12-4 to TRBJ1-2, with 10 bases fitting TRBD1. The CDR3 runs 14 residues. The V and J ends lost 10 bases and 2 bases, in that order; junction bases with no gene match: 7. CDR3 in amino acids: CATRRGQGNYGYTF. The CDR3 DNA follows: TGTGCCACTCGGCGGGGACAGGGGAACTATGGCTACACCTTC.

This clonotype was seen a few times. In nucleotides, the CDR3 is TGTGCCAGCAGCCCAATGACTAGCGGCGCCGGGGAGCTGTTTTTT. This sequence encodes CASSPMTSGAGELFF. This rearrangement joins TRBV3-1 to TRBJ2-2; TRBD2 matches at 9 bases. Germline loops: CDR1 LGHDT, CDR2 YNNKEL (reference sequence). The CDR3 has 15 amino acids. Trimming removed 4 bases from V and 6 bases from J; junction bases left unmatched: 6.